A single sample is the source of the 3 T cell receptor beta chains below, sequenced in a study of blood T cell repertoires in COVID-19. Profiling relied on immunoSEQ multiplex PCR, and the TCRdb table lists in-frame clones only, not all of them. The sample lists about 140,000 clones; roughly 80% were seen once. The sample consisted of peripheral blood. The origin of the receptors is a woman older than 75 in a cohort sampled during active or convalescent COVID-19.

The rearrangement uses TRBV4-2 and TRBJ2-1; 8 bases map to TRBD2. The CDR3 runs 17 residues. Germline CDR1 and CDR2: LGHNA and YNFKEQ. V shed 1 base, J shed 3 bases, and the junction held 8 bases outside the gene matches. CDR3 nucleotide sequence: TGTGCCAGCAGCCAAGGAGGAGTGGCGGGGGGCTACAATGAGCAGTTCTTC. Its protein is CASSQGGVAGGYNEQFF.

V usage is TRBV27 and J usage is TRBJ1-1; D gene uncertain. V dropped 3 bases and J dropped 2 bases, with 28 bases sitting between them. Germline CDR1 is MNHEY and CDR2 is SMNVEV (reference sequence). The CDR3 has 20 amino acids. For the CDR3, the DNA is TGTGCCAGCAGTTTGGGAGACGGAAGAGACTTGTACAAATCCAACACTGAAGCTTTCTTT. It is translated as CASSLGDGRDLYKSNTEAFF.

This chain joins TRBV29-1 and TRBJ1-2; 7 bases are a match to TRBD1. The junction had 5 bases not matched to a gene; V was cut back by 7 bases and J by 3 bases. The CDR3 is 12 amino acids. Germline loops: CDR1 SQVTM, CDR2 ANQGSEA. The CDR3 DNA reads as TGCAGCGCATACACAGGGGACTATGGCTACACCTTC. Translation: CSAYTGDYGYTF.